This entry features one T cell receptor beta chain sequence. The CDR3 is 12 amino acids. The germline V and J ends were trimmed by 10 bases and 8 bases, with 15 bases remaining between them. Germline CDR1 and CDR2: SGHDN and FVKESK. The source of the sample is a study of technical replicates of blood from several donors. Clones were read by immunoSEQ multiplex PCR, and TCRdb kept only the in-frame ones, dropping some. Of around 79,000 clones listed, 85% to 95% are singletons. This chain joins TRBV14 and TRBJ2-1; D is perhaps TRBD2 (7 bases). What was sequenced was T cells isolated from PBMCs. The TCR comes from a human donor in good health. This chain's CDR3 is CATSLGGDEQFF. The CDR3 DNA is TGTGCCACCTCTCTAGGGGGGGATGAGCAGTTCTTC.